This T cell receptor (beta chain) was recorded in a study of immune evolution from preneoplasia to lung adenocarcinoma. Points from the study as a whole: From normal lung to invasive adenocarcinoma, top clone frequencies appeared to decrease.

From germline, CDR1 is LGHNA and CDR2 YSLEER. J gave up 3 bases and V 3 bases, and 2 bases lay outside the gene matches. The CDR3 length is 13 residues. Produced via immunoSEQ multiplex PCR; TCRdb's table is partial and in-frame only. The data contain roughly 4,200 clones, roughly 82% of them singletons. Resections took place in Japan or China from about 2014 to 2018. This clone was seen a single time. Antigen: not known. Source material: FFPE adjacent normal lung tissue. The rearrangement uses TRBV4-3 and TRBJ2-7; the match to TRBD1 covers 7 bases. The receptor comes from a donor of 70 years or more with lung adenocarcinoma. The CDR3: CASSQNRGYEQYF. Here the CDR3 DNA reads TGCGCCAGCAGCCAGAACAGGGGCTACGAGCAGTACTTC.